Listed here are 5 T cell receptor beta chains from one sample, sequenced in a study of blood T cell repertoires in COVID-19. Assay used: immunoSEQ multiplex PCR; TCRdb lists only in-frame clones, some missing. Of approximately 240,000 clones listed, 75% to 85% are singletons. The specimen sequenced was peripheral blood. The receptors were sampled from a woman aged 25 to 39 with COVID-19, enrolled during active disease.

J is TRBJ1-5 and V is TRBV29-1; no reliable D call. CDR1 is SQVTM and CDR2 is ANQGSEA in the germline V gene. V gave up 4 bases and J gave up 8 bases, with 12 bases separating them. The CDR3 length is 12 residues. Here the CDR3 DNA reads TGCAGCGTTGGCGGGGTCGATGAGCCCCAGCATTTT. This codes for CSVGGVDEPQHF.

V usage is TRBV4-2 and J usage is TRBJ2-5; TRBD1 matches 10 bases. Germline trimming cut 1 base from V and 4 bases from J; bases unmatched to any gene: 3. The CDR3 length is 15 residues. Germline assignment: CDR1 LGHNA and CDR2 YNFKEQ. For the CDR3, the DNA is TGTGCCAGCAGCCAAGCCTGGGACAGGGGAGAGACCCAGTACTTC. Protein: CASSQAWDRGETQYF.

The V call is TRBV6-1, the J call TRBJ1-1; no definite D call. CDR3 length: 13 residues. V was cut by 2 bases and J by 8 bases, with 12 bases left in between. Per the germline V gene, CDR1 is MNHNS and CDR2 is SASEGT. The CDR3 sequence is CASSEHLRREAFF. The CDR3 DNA sequence: TGTGCCAGCAGTGAACACCTACGCAGGGAAGCTTTCTTT.

This rearrangement joins TRBV6-6 to TRBJ2-7, with 11 bases matching TRBD2. This CDR3 contains 15 residues. With 6 bases clipped from V and 2 bases from J, the junction kept 6 bases outside the gene matches. From germline, CDR1 is MNHNY and CDR2 SVGAGI (reference sequence). In DNA form, the CDR3 reads TGTGCCAGCAGCCTCACTAGCGGGAGAGCCTACGAGCAGTACTTC. Translated: CASSLTSGRAYEQYF.

V is TRBV30 and J is TRBJ2-7; tentative D call: TRBD2 (7 bases). Trimming removed 2 bases from V and 4 bases from J, with 9 bases in between. CDR1 GTSNPN and CDR2 SVGIG come from the germline V gene (reference sequence). This CDR3 comprises 12 residues. The CDR3, as DNA: TGTGCCTGGAGTCGGGGGGCTTACGAGCAGTACTTC. Translated: CAWSRGAYEQYF.